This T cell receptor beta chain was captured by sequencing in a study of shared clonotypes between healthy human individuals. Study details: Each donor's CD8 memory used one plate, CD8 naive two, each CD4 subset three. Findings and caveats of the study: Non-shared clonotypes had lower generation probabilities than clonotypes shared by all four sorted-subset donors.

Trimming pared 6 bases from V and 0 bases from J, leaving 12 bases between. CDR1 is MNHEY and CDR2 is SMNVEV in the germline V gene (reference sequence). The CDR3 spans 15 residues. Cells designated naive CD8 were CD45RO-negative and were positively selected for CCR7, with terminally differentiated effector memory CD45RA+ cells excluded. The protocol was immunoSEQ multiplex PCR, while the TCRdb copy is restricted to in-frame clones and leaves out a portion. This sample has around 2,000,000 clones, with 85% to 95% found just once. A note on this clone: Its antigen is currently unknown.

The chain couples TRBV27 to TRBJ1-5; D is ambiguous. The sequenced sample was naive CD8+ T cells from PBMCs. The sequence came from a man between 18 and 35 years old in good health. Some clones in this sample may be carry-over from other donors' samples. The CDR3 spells CASRISMYSNQPQHF. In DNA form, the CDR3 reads TGTGCCAGCAGAATCAGCATGTATAGCAATCAGCCCCAGCATTTT.